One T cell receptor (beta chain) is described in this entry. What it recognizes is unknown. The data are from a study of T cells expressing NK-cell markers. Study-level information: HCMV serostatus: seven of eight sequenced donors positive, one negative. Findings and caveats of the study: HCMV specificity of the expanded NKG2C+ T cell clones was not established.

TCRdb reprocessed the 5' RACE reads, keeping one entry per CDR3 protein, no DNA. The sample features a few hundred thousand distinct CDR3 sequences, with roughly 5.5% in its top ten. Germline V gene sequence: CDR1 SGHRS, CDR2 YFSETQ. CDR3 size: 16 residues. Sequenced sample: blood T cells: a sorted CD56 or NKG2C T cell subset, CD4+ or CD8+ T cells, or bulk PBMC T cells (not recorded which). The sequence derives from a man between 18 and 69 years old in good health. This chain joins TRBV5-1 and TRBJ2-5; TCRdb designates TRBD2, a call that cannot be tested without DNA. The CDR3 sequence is CASSKSFSGGAETQYF.